The 22 T cell receptor beta chains below come from one sample, sequenced in a study of blood T cell repertoires in COVID-19. Assay used: immunoSEQ multiplex PCR; TCRdb lists only in-frame clones, some missing. The data hold approximately 94,000 clones, with 87% observed a single time. The sample was peripheral blood. The receptor set was obtained from a young man in a cohort sampled during active COVID-19.

The CDR3 DNA reads as TGTGCCAGCAGTCCAGCCCTCGGGGAGCTGCGCTACGAGCAGTACTTC. Amino acid sequence: CASSPALGELRYEQYF. The chain combines TRBV7-2 with TRBJ2-7; perhaps TRBD2 as D (5 bases). Trimming pared 6 bases from V and 3 bases from J, leaving 21 bases between. Germline-derived CDR1 and CDR2 are SGHTA and FQGNSA. CDR3 length: 16 residues.

The rearrangement joins TRBV5-5 to TRBJ1-1; 8 positions agree with TRBD1. CDR3 length: 13 amino acids. CDR1 is SGHKS and CDR2 is YYEKEE in the germline V gene (reference sequence). V shed 4 bases and J 3 bases; nucleotides not matched to a gene: 2. The CDR3 here is CASSKQGDTEAFF. In nucleotides, the CDR3 is TGTGCCAGCAGCAAACAGGGGGACACTGAAGCTTTCTTT.

The CDR3, as DNA: TGTGCCAGCAGTGAGGCGGGGGCTCGCACCGGGGAGCTGTTTTTT. This translates into CASSEAGARTGELFF. The chain uses TRBV2 and TRBJ2-2, with TRBD2 as a possible D gene (7 bases). This CDR3 spans 15 amino acids. From germline, CDR1 is SNHLY and CDR2 FYNNEI. V lost 3 bases to trimming and J lost 4 bases, with 12 bases between them.

The chain uses TRBV5-1 and TRBJ2-2; D is perhaps TRBD2 (5 bases). CDR1 is SGHRS, CDR2 YFSETQ, per germline. The CDR3 covers 14 residues. Between the trimmed V and J ends, which lost 0 bases and 6 bases, there was a span of 9 bases. DNA of the CDR3: TGCGCCAGCAGCTTGGTCGGGGTCCCCGGGGAGCTGTTTTTT. Protein sequence: CASSLVGVPGELFF.

This chain joins TRBV6-5 and TRBJ2-2; a weak D match, TRBD1 (5 bases). CDR3 size: 12 residues. Trimming shortened V by 6 bases and J by 5 bases, and 7 bases separated the two germline ends. Germline-derived CDR1 and CDR2 are MNHEY and SVGAGI. For the CDR3, the DNA is TGTGCCAGCAGCCGACAGACCGGGGAGCTGTTTTTT. It encodes CASSRQTGELFF.

The chain uses TRBV15 and TRBJ2-7, with D possibly TRBD2 on 5 matching bases. CDR1 and CDR2 from the germline V gene are LNHNV and YYDKDF (reference sequence). The germline V and J ends were trimmed by 4 bases and 3 bases, with 10 bases remaining between them. There are 13 residues in the CDR3. CDR3 sequence reads: CATSIPGYYEQYF. The CDR3 DNA follows: TGTGCCACCAGCATACCGGGGTACTACGAGCAGTACTTC.

The chain employs TRBV15 and TRBJ2-7; D perhaps matches TRBD1 (6 bases). The CDR3 loop spans 14 amino acids. The germline V gene has CDR1 LNHNV and CDR2 YYDKDF (reference sequence). Trimming pared 1 base from V and 1 base from J, leaving 8 bases between. The chain's CDR3 is CATSRVGQSYEQYF. CDR3 nucleotide sequence: TGTGCCACCAGCAGAGTTGGACAGTCCTACGAGCAGTACTTC.

This clone was seen repeatedly, ten times or more. DNA of the CDR3: TGTGCCAGCAGCTTAGCCCTCGGGGGGGCCGTGAACAATGAGCAGTTCTTC. This codes for CASSLALGGAVNNEQFF. The chain has TRBV7-2 and TRBJ2-1; 8 bases fit TRBD2. J lost 5 bases, V lost 0 bases, and 9 bases had no gene match. The germline CDR1 and CDR2 sequences are SGHTA and FQGNSA. CDR3 size: 17 residues.

V gene TRBV9 combines with J gene TRBJ2-7; 7 bases are shared with TRBD1. The CDR3 has 15 amino acids. Germline V gives CDR1 SGDLS, CDR2 YYNGEE. The V and J ends lost 0 bases and 3 bases, in that order; junction bases with no gene match: 6. Written as DNA, the CDR3 is TGTGCCAGCAGCGTAGCCCCGGACAGGTTCTACGAGCAGTACTTC. It yields the protein CASSVAPDRFYEQYF.

This chain uses TRBV6-6 with TRBJ1-5; 8 bases are a match to TRBD1. Germline CDR1 MNHNY, CDR2 SVGAGI (reference sequence). The CDR3 spans 16 residues. Losses at the gene ends were 0 bases for V and 2 bases for J; bases not matched to a gene: 3. DNA of the CDR3: TGTGCCAGCAGTTACTCAGACAGGGGTGGCAATCAGCCCCAGCATTTT. It specifies CASSYSDRGGNQPQHF.

V is TRBV7-3 and J is TRBJ1-2, with a possible D match to TRBD1 (5 bases). V lost 4 bases to trimming and J lost 7 bases, with 13 bases between them. This CDR3 is 13 amino acids long. The germline gives CDR1 SGHTA, CDR2 FQGTGA. CDR3: CASSSQQGSGYTF. In nucleotides, the CDR3 is TGTGCCAGCAGCTCACAGCAGGGTTCTGGCTACACCTTC.

This chain links TRBV7-6 with TRBJ2-1; 9 bases match TRBD2. Germline CDR1 and CDR2: SGHVS and FNYEAQ. V lost 1 base to trimming and J lost 8 bases; unmatched junction nucleotides: 6. The CDR3 contains 15 residues. The CDR3, as DNA: TGTGCCAGCAGCTTAGGTCTAGCGGGGAGGTATGAGCAGTTCTTC. Residues: CASSLGLAGRYEQFF.

This chain uses TRBV5-1 with TRBJ1-4; D unclear. V was pared by 0 bases and J by 0 bases, with 6 bases between. The germline CDR1 and CDR2 sequences are SGHRS and YFSETQ. The CDR3 extends over 15 amino acids. The CDR3 region is CASSLARATNEKLFF. CDR3 DNA: TGCGCCAGCAGCTTGGCCCGGGCAACTAATGAAAAACTGTTTTTT.

This chain uses TRBV9 with TRBJ2-7; the match to TRBD1 covers 10 bases. The CDR3 totals 15 residues. V lost 2 bases to trimming and J lost 1 base; unmatched junction nucleotides: 3. Germline CDR1 and CDR2: SGDLS and YYNGEE. In DNA, the CDR3 is TGTGCCAGCAGCGTCGGGACAGGGGATTCCTACGAGCAGTACTTC. Amino acid sequence: CASSVGTGDSYEQYF.

This chain links TRBV18 with TRBJ2-1, with 9 bases lining up with TRBD1. The CDR3 is 14 residues long. Per germline, CDR1 KGHSH and CDR2 LQKENI. J gave up 6 bases and V 3 bases, and 3 bases lay outside the gene matches. The CDR3, as DNA: TGTGCCAGCTCACCGGACAGGGGAGGCAATGAGCAGTTCTTC. This gives the protein CASSPDRGGNEQFF.

The chain carries TRBV6-5 and TRBJ1-2, with 8 bases fitting TRBD1. The germline CDR1 and CDR2 sequences are MNHEY and SVGAGI. Trimming took 0 bases from V and 7 from J; bases not matched to a gene: 7. This CDR3 is 15 amino acids long. The CDR3 region is CASSYSNRQGFGYTF. CDR3 DNA: TGTGCCAGCAGTTACTCGAATCGACAGGGGTTTGGCTACACCTTC.

Only a few counts were recorded for this clone. V gene TRBV5-4 combines with J gene TRBJ2-5; TRBD1 agrees at 10 bases. J lost 5 bases, V lost 4 bases, and 5 bases had no gene match. The CDR3 is 14 amino acids. Germline-derived CDR1 and CDR2 are SGHNT and YYREEE (reference sequence). DNA of the CDR3: TGTGCCAGCAGCCTGGGACAGGGGAGGGAGACCCAGTACTTC. It yields the protein CASSLGQGRETQYF.

The V call is TRBV5-1, the J call TRBJ1-1, with 7 positions matching TRBD1. The CDR3 is 15 amino acids. With 5 bases clipped from V and 0 bases from J, the junction kept 7 bases outside the gene matches. The germline CDR1 and CDR2 sequences are SGHRS and YFSETQ. The CDR3 sequence is CASSQPGQMNTEAFF. The CDR3 DNA sequence: TGCGCCAGCAGTCAGCCGGGACAGATGAACACTGAAGCTTTCTTT.

This clone was seen a handful of times. This chain joins TRBV5-1 and TRBJ2-7; 7 bases match TRBD1. The junction had 16 bases not matched to a gene; V was cut back by 5 bases and J by 5 bases. Germline loops: CDR1 SGHRS, CDR2 YFSETQ. The CDR3 consists of 16 residues. CDR3 loop: CASRQRTGDSDHEQYF. In DNA form, the CDR3 reads TGCGCCAGCAGACAAAGAACAGGGGATAGCGACCACGAGCAGTACTTC.

This clone was observed many times. This chain links TRBV5-5 with TRBJ2-7; D is ambiguous. This CDR3 contains 14 residues. Trimming removed 0 bases from V and 2 bases from J, with 9 bases in between. Germline V gene data show CDR1 as SGHKS and CDR2 as YYEKEE (reference sequence). CDR3 DNA: TGTGCCAGCAGCTTGGCCGACATACCCTACGAGCAGTACTTC. Its translation is CASSLADIPYEQYF.

J is TRBJ2-3 and V is TRBV6-5, with D unresolved. V was trimmed by 4 bases and J by 6 bases, leaving 11 bases between them. The CDR3 extends over 13 amino acids. Germline CDR1 and CDR2: MNHEY and SVGAGI. Here the CDR3 reads CASSSTRLDTQYF. The CDR3 DNA reads TGTGCCAGCAGTTCTACCCGTCTGGATACGCAGTATTTT.

The J gene is TRBJ1-1, the V gene TRBV11-2, with D tentatively TRBD1 (5 bases). The CDR3 loop spans 15 amino acids. Trimming pared 5 bases from V and 5 bases from J, leaving 18 bases between. CDR1 is SGHAT and CDR2 is FQNNGV in the germline V gene. The CDR3 is CASSPRGGVGTEAFF. CDR3 DNA sequence: TGTGCCAGCAGCCCGCGGGGGGGGGTTGGTACTGAAGCTTTCTTT.